The 8 T cell receptor beta chains given below trace back to one sample, sequenced in a study of vaccination effects on CD4 cells after COVID-19. No antigen has been assigned to these receptors. Following 10 days of culture, CD4+ T cells were isolated. Vaccination of participants consisted of two doses of either the BNT162b2 or mRNA-1273 vaccine. Clones were sequenced by immunoSEQ multiplex PCR, and TCRdb holds only the in-frame ones, with some missing. The profile shows 66,000 or so clones, around 70% of them singletons. Source: CD4+ T cells from PBMCs cultured without peptide, taken after COVID-19 vaccination. The receptors stem from a human donor who received a COVID-19 vaccine.

This clone was seen only a few times. V and J are TRBV28 and TRBJ1-2; no definite D call. CDR1 MDHEN and CDR2 SYDVKM come from the germline V gene. Between the trimmed V and J ends, which lost 7 bases and 8 bases, there was a span of 14 bases. The length of the CDR3 is 12 residues. CDR3 coding DNA: TGTGCCAGCACCTCGGGCGGGGTCGGCTACACCTTC. Amino acids: CASTSGGVGYTF.

The chain has TRBV7-3 and TRBJ2-2; no clear D. This CDR3 is built from 14 residues. Trimming took 3 bases from V and 4 from J, leaving 9 bases between them. The germline CDR1 and CDR2 sequences are SGHTA and FQGTGA. The CDR3 bases are TGTGCCAGCAGCTTTAACGGAATCACCGGGGAGCTGTTTTTT. Its translation: CASSFNGITGELFF.

The genes are TRBV7-9 and TRBJ2-5; D is unresolved. Germline CDR1 SEHNR, CDR2 FQNEAQ (reference sequence). Deletions cut 1 base from V and 1 base from J, with 10 bases between. This CDR3 region has 15 residues. This chain's CDR3 is CASSLDGLGQETQYF. The CDR3 DNA sequence: TGTGCCAGCAGCTTAGATGGATTGGGCCAAGAGACCCAGTACTTC.

The chain combines TRBV30 with TRBJ1-4; 10 nucleotides match TRBD1. This CDR3 has 16 residues. V lost 0 bases and J lost 2; bases outside the gene matches: 3. Germline V gene sequence: CDR1 GTSNPN, CDR2 SVGIG (reference sequence). CDR3 DNA sequence: TGTGCCTGGAGTGTAGACAGGGGGCCCACTAATGAAAAACTGTTTTTT. Its protein is CAWSVDRGPTNEKLFF.

This clone was seen just once. V gene TRBV6-2 or TRBV6-3 combines with J gene TRBJ2-7; 7 bases line up with TRBD2. Germline CDR1 reads MNHEY; CDR2 reads SVGEGT. The CDR3 loop spans 14 amino acids. V shed 5 bases and J 2 bases; nucleotides not matched to a gene: 6. The CDR3, as DNA: TGTGCCAGCAGTAGGGAGGGTGGACCCTACGAGCAGTACGTC. Translated: CASSREGGPYEQYV.

The count of this clone is one. The rearrangement uses TRBV6-5 and TRBJ1-4; D is perhaps TRBD1 (6 bases). CDR3 length: 15 amino acids. CDR1 and CDR2 (germline): MNHEY, SVGAGI. V lost 4 bases, J lost 3 bases, and 12 bases lay in between. CDR3: CASSWSDRPNEKLFF. In nucleotides, the CDR3 is TGTGCCAGCAGTTGGTCGGACAGACCTAATGAAAAACTGTTTTTT.

This chain links TRBV6-5 with TRBJ1-5; TRBD1 aligns across 7 bases. This CDR3 is built from 15 residues. V trimming: 4 bases; J trimming: 3 bases; junction bases outside the gene matches: 6. CDR1 MNHEY and CDR2 SVGAGI come from the germline V gene. DNA of the CDR3: TGTGCCAGCAGTTTTCAGAAGGGGGCCAATCAGCCCCAGCATTTT. It translates to CASSFQKGANQPQHF.

The chain has TRBV5-1 and TRBJ2-5; a possible D gene is TRBD2 (6 bases). CDR1 SGHRS and CDR2 YFSETQ come from the germline V gene. Trimming took off 7 bases at V and 2 bases at J, with 18 bases between the two ends. The CDR3 extends over 15 amino acids. CDR3 DNA: TGCGCCAGCCTAGTGGGTAGCGGATATCAAGAGACCCAGTACTTC. Translating gives CASLVGSGYQETQYF.